This T cell receptor beta chain was sequenced for a study of regulatory and conventional T cells in RAG deficiency. General study findings and limits: In Omenn syndrome, sorted "Tregs" may be peripherally activated cells. Shannon entropy fell and Simpson indices rose in RAG-deficient patients. Omenn patients showed >90% Treg-Tconv overlap and shorter CDR3 lengths.

Genomic DNA came from blood regulatory T cells gated CD4+ CD25-high CD127-low. The CDR3 runs to 13 residues. CDR1 and CDR2 from the germline V gene are SGHTS and YDEGEE. V lost 0 bases and J lost 11, with 14 bases in between. Sequencing used immunoSEQ multiplex PCR; TCRdb keeps in-frame clones, though not all of them. Of about 9,400 clones in the sample, roughly 90% were seen once. As to this clone: Its antigen is currently unknown.

This same sample was also part of a study on regulatory T cells. That report notes: Amplification used 52 TRBV primers and 13 TRBJ primers. Patient repertoires had restricted TRB V-J pairs and skewed V and J usage, most in Tregs.

Input material: Tregs sorted from blood. This sequence joins TRBV5-8 and TRBJ1-1; possibly TRBD1 for D (5 bases). The source of this sequence is a human donor in good health. The CDR3, as DNA: TGTGCCAGCAGCTTGGATGGGGGGGAGACGGCTTTCTTT. Translating it yields CASSLDGGETAFF.